These 27 T cell receptor beta chains were all obtained from the same sample, sequenced in a study of blood T cell repertoires in COVID-19. Profiled with immunoSEQ multiplex PCR; TCRdb holds only in-frame clones, not every one. The repertoire consists of 300,000 to 500,000 clones, with roughly 90% occurring once and the leading ten covering 0.95% to 1%. The sequenced sample was PBMCs or T cells enriched from blood (not recorded which). The source of these receptors is a woman in her twenties or thirties with acute COVID-19.

V is TRBV20-1 and J is TRBJ2-3; 8 nucleotides line up with TRBD2. V gave up 3 bases and J gave up 5 bases; unmatched junction bases: 7. Germline V gene data show CDR1 as DFQATT and CDR2 as SNEGSKA (reference sequence). CDR3 size: 14 residues. The CDR3 DNA reads TGCAGTGCTAGTGACCGGGGGGGCGGAGATACGCAGTATTTT. Its protein product is CSASDRGGGDTQYF.

The rearrangement links TRBV15 to TRBJ1-4; TRBD1 agrees at 8 bases. Germline trimming cut 6 bases from V and 4 bases from J; bases unmatched to any gene: 16. CDR1 is LNHNV, CDR2 YYDKDF, per germline (reference sequence). The CDR3 consists of 18 residues. The CDR3 DNA sequence: TGTGCCACCAGTCCTCCGAGGACAGGGAGGGGGTTTAATGAAAAACTGTTTTTT. Its translation: CATSPPRTGRGFNEKLFF.

CDR3 in amino acids: CSVEGRGTNTGELFF. CDR3 in DNA: TGCAGCGTTGAAGGTAGAGGGACGAACACCGGGGAGCTGTTTTTT. The V gene is TRBV29-1, the J gene TRBJ2-2, with a tentative D call TRBD2 (5 bases). Germline-derived CDR1 and CDR2 are SQVTM and ANQGSEA. There are 15 residues in the CDR3. The V gene lost 1 base and the J gene lost 0 bases, with 9 bases spanning the gap.

The chain carries TRBV5-1 and TRBJ2-1, with a weak D call TRBD1 (6 bases). The germline V gene has CDR1 SGHRS and CDR2 YFSETQ. The CDR3 has 14 amino acids. V was trimmed by 6 bases and J by 0 bases, leaving 10 bases between them. The CDR3 DNA follows: TGCGCCAGCATACAGGGTAGCTCCTACAATGAGCAGTTCTTC. Protein sequence: CASIQGSSYNEQFF.

The chain has TRBV11-1 and TRBJ1-2; possibly TRBD1 for D (6 bases). The germline CDR1 and CDR2 sequences are SGHAT and FQDESV (reference sequence). This CDR3 spans 15 amino acids. V lost 4 bases and J 2 bases, leaving 14 bases between the germline ends. The CDR3 DNA reads as TGTGCCAGCAGCTCACAGGGTCCCCCCAACTATGGCTACACCTTC. Its translation: CASSSQGPPNYGYTF. Supplemented by reference TRBV11-1 and TRBJ1-2, the full variable domain reads EAEVAQSPRYKITEKSQAVAFWCDPISGHATLYWYRQILGQGPELLVQFQDESVVDDSQLPKDRFSAERLKGVDSTLKIQPAELGDSAMYLCASSSQGPPNYGYTFGSGTRLTVV.

The CDR3 DNA sequence: TGTGCCAGCAGTTTGGAGTATAGCAATCAGCCCCAGCATTTT. It translates to CASSLEYSNQPQHF. The chain uses TRBV28 and TRBJ1-5; no clear D. The CDR3 sequence is 14 residues long. Deletions cut 3 bases from V and 0 bases from J, with 6 bases between. CDR1 is MDHEN, CDR2 SYDVKM, per germline.

The rearrangement uses TRBV5-1 and TRBJ2-3, with D maybe TRBD1 (6 bases). CDR1 and CDR2 from the germline V gene are SGHRS and YFSETQ. The CDR3 consists of 14 residues. V was trimmed by 0 bases and J by 1 base, leaving 6 bases between them. The CDR3: CASSLGGRTDTQYF. CDR3 sequence (DNA): TGCGCCAGCAGCTTGGGGGGGCGCACAGATACGCAGTATTTT.

J is TRBJ2-5 and V is TRBV5-1; 10 bases are shared with TRBD1. Germline V gene sequence: CDR1 SGHRS, CDR2 YFSETQ. J was trimmed by 5 bases and V by 3 bases; bases with no gene match: 4. The CDR3 has 14 amino acids. Here the CDR3 reads CASSSTGGRETQYF. In nucleotides, the CDR3 is TGCGCCAGCAGCTCGACAGGGGGCCGGGAGACCCAGTACTTC.

This rearrangement joins TRBV7-8 to TRBJ1-1; TRBD1 matches at 8 bases. Per the germline V gene, CDR1 is SGHVS and CDR2 is FQNEAQ. The CDR3 runs 15 residues. Trimming cost V 3 bases and J 1 base; bases outside gene matches: 4. In DNA, the CDR3 is TGTGCCAGCAGCTTGGAGGACAGGGCGAACACTGAAGCTTTCTTT. This encodes CASSLEDRANTEAFF.

The rearrangement links TRBV7-9 to TRBJ2-2, with 7 bases identical to TRBD1. V lost 9 bases, J lost 1 base, and 5 bases stayed unmatched. The CDR3 length is 14 residues. From germline, CDR1 is SEHNR and CDR2 FQNEAQ (reference sequence). This chain's CDR3 is CASRTGGNTGELFF. The DNA of the CDR3 is TGTGCCAGTAGGACAGGTGGGAACACCGGGGAGCTGTTTTTT.

The chain is built from TRBV5-3 and TRBJ1-5, with a possible D match to TRBD1 (6 bases). TRBV5-3 qualifies as an ORF whose function is uncertain. V lost 4 bases and J lost 0, with 14 bases in between. The CDR3 spans 16 residues. This CDR3 reads CARSHGQPLSNQPQHF. The DNA for the CDR3 is TGTGCCAGAAGCCACGGACAGCCTCTTAGCAATCAGCCCCAGCATTTT.

The chain links TRBV5-1 to TRBJ2-6, with D possibly TRBD2 on 5 matching bases. The CDR3 loop spans 14 amino acids. Trimming cost V 4 bases and J 0 bases, with 5 bases left between them. The germline V gene encodes CDR1 SGHRS and CDR2 YFSETQ. CDR3 protein: CASSGSSGANVLTF. The CDR3 DNA reads as TGCGCCAGCAGCGGGAGCTCTGGGGCCAACGTCCTGACTTTC.

This clone has only one observation. This chain links TRBV10-3 with TRBJ1-2; D gene uncertain. The V gene's germline CDR1 is ENHRY and CDR2 SYGVKD. V shed 6 bases and J shed 2 bases, with 7 bases lying between them. This CDR3 region has 12 residues. CDR3: CAISRENYGYTF. CDR3 nucleotides: TGTGCCATCAGCCGGGAAAACTATGGCTACACCTTC.

The rearrangement joins TRBV27 to TRBJ1-2; tentatively, D is TRBD1 (5 bases). Germline V lookup: CDR1 MNHEY, CDR2 SMNVEV (reference sequence). V gave up 5 bases and J gave up 7 bases, with 11 bases separating them. The CDR3 loop spans 12 amino acids. The DNA for the CDR3 is TGTGCCAGCAGTGCAGGGCGGAGTGGCTACACCTTC. Amino acid sequence: CASSAGRSGYTF.

V is TRBV7-9 and J is TRBJ1-4; the D is unclear. V was shortened by 1 base and J by 8 bases, with 14 bases between the two germline ends. CDR1 and CDR2 from the germline V gene are SEHNR and FQNEAQ (reference sequence). This CDR3 is 15 amino acids long. The chain's CDR3 is CASSLDQAIVEKLFF. The CDR3 DNA reads TGTGCCAGCAGCTTAGATCAGGCCATTGTAGAAAAACTGTTTTTT.

This rearrangement joins TRBV19 to TRBJ2-1; D might be TRBD2 (5 bases). The V gene's germline CDR1 is LNHDA and CDR2 SQIVND (reference sequence). Trimming left V 4 bases short and J 5 bases short, with 18 bases between. The CDR3 extends over 16 amino acids. The chain's CDR3 is CASSRRGGPPNNEQFF. For the CDR3, the DNA is TGTGCCAGTAGTAGGAGAGGAGGCCCGCCAAACAATGAGCAGTTCTTC. The full variable domain, in which reference TRBV19 and TRBJ2-1 provide the parts outside the CDR3, is DGGITQSPKYLFRKEGQNVTLSCEQNLNHDAMYWYRQDPGQGLRLIYYSQIVNDFQKGDIAEGYSVSREKKESFPLTVTSAQKNPTAFYLCASSRRGGPPNNEQFFGPGTRLTVL.

J is TRBJ2-7 and V is TRBV6-5, with 11 positions matching TRBD2. Germline lookup yields CDR1 MNHEY and CDR2 SVGAGI. V shed 5 bases, J shed 3 bases, and the junction held 6 bases outside the gene matches. This CDR3 is built from 15 residues. CDR3: CASSPSGLAVYEQYF. The CDR3 DNA reads TGTGCCAGCAGTCCCTCGGGACTAGCGGTCTACGAGCAGTACTTC.

The chain has TRBV11-1 and TRBJ2-7, with 7 bases matching TRBD1. The CDR3 is 15 amino acids. V was pared by 6 bases and J by 4 bases, with 12 bases of the junction left unmatched. From germline, CDR1 is SGHAT and CDR2 FQDESV (reference sequence). This CDR3 is CASSYATGATYEQYF. In DNA form, the CDR3 reads TGTGCCAGCAGTTATGCCACAGGGGCGACTTACGAGCAGTACTTC.

V is TRBV6-4 and J is TRBJ1-1; 8 bases map to TRBD1. The CDR3 totals 13 residues. The trim removed 6 bases at V and 7 bases at J, leaving 7 bases unmatched. Germline V lookup: CDR1 MRHNA, CDR2 SNTAGT. CDR3 coding DNA: TGTGCCAGCAGGCAACAGGGGGGGAATGAAGCTTTCTTT. It specifies CASRQQGGNEAFF.

The V and J genes are TRBV5-6 and TRBJ1-2; 7 bases match TRBD1. Germline V gene sequence: CDR1 SGHDT, CDR2 YYEEEE. V was clipped by 2 bases and J by 0 bases; unmatched bases: 13. The CDR3 extends over 18 amino acids. For the CDR3, the DNA is TGTGCCAGCAGCTTTGGTCACGCGACAGGGATCGCTAACTATGGCTACACCTTC. Its protein is CASSFGHATGIANYGYTF.

The chain has TRBV5-8 and TRBJ1-1, with 12 nucleotides matching TRBD1. The CDR3 extends over 16 amino acids. Trimming removed 0 bases from V and 1 base from J; junction bases left unmatched: 1. In germline, CDR1 is SGHTS, CDR2 YDEGEE. The CDR3 spells CASSLEGQGANTEAFF. CDR3 DNA: TGTGCCAGCAGCTTGGAGGGACAGGGGGCGAACACTGAAGCTTTCTTT.

The genes are TRBV6-5 and TRBJ1-1, with 9 nucleotides matching TRBD1. The germline gives CDR1 MNHEY, CDR2 SVGAGI. This CDR3 is 14 amino acids long. The ends lost 8 bases at V and 4 bases at J; junction bases unmatched: 8. The CDR3 DNA follows: TGTGCCAGCGACCCACAGGGGGCAAGCACTGAAGCTTTCTTT. As protein: CASDPQGASTEAFF.

The V and J genes are TRBV5-1 and TRBJ1-1; 7 bases align to TRBD1. Per the germline V gene, CDR1 is SGHRS and CDR2 is YFSETQ. The CDR3 consists of 14 residues. Unmatched junction bases numbered 14, after V lost 4 bases and J lost 11 bases. The DNA of the CDR3 is TGCGCCAGCAGCGGGGATGACAGGGCTGGACTTGCTTTCTTT. Its translation: CASSGDDRAGLAFF.

The genes are TRBV2 and TRBJ2-5; TRBD1 matches 8 bases. J lost 1 base, V lost 7 bases, and 2 bases had no gene match. The CDR3 is made up of 13 amino acids. Per germline, CDR1 SNHLY and CDR2 FYNNEI. CDR3 sequence (DNA): TGTGCCAGCAACAGGGGGGCCCAAGAGACCCAGTACTTC. This encodes CASNRGAQETQYF. Looking up the rest from reference TRBV2 and TRBJ2-5 gives the full variable domain: EPEVTQTPSHQVTQMGQEVILRCVPISNHLYFYWYRQILGQKVEFLVSFYNNEISEKSEIFDDQFSVERPDGSNFTLKIRSTKLEDSAMYFCASNRGAQETQYFGPGTRLLVL.

The gene calls are TRBV5-1 and TRBJ2-1, with D maybe TRBD2 (6 bases). The CDR3 has 14 amino acids. Per germline, CDR1 SGHRS and CDR2 YFSETQ. The V end lost 4 bases, the J end lost 7 bases, and 15 bases lay between the germline ends. CDR3 residues: CASSPSSAGNEQFF. As DNA, the CDR3 is TGCGCCAGCAGCCCCTCTAGCGCCGGTAATGAGCAGTTCTTC.

This sequence joins TRBV20-1 and TRBJ1-1, with D possibly matching TRBD1 (5 bases). The V and J ends lost 3 bases and 3 bases respectively, with 11 bases between them. The CDR3 has 13 amino acids. Per germline, CDR1 DFQATT and CDR2 SNEGSKA (reference sequence). CDR3 coding DNA: TGCAGTGCTAGTTGGGGGGAACACACTGAAGCTTTCTTT. It encodes CSASWGEHTEAFF.

This clone has a handful of counts. The V and J genes are TRBV5-4 and TRBJ1-2, with 8 bases aligning to TRBD1. The CDR3 consists of 14 residues. The junction had 5 bases not matched to a gene; V was cut back by 2 bases and J by 5 bases. Germline-derived CDR1 and CDR2 are SGHNT and YYREEE (reference sequence). CDR3: CASSFRTGQYGYTF. The CDR3 bases are TGTGCCAGCAGCTTCAGGACAGGGCAGTATGGCTACACCTTC.